The rows below give T cell receptor beta chains drawn from one sample of a study of beta chain features in type 1 diabetes. Some clones are missing from TCRdb's copy, which holds only in-frame ones; the method was immunoSEQ multiplex PCR. This table has hundreds of thousands of clones, roughly 12% appearing once. The sample comprised naive CD4+ T cells from blood. The receptors derive from a man aged 18 to 29 in good health. CDR3s include the opening cysteine and the closing phenylalanine or tryptophan. A D gene is named only where the DNA matches it firmly. The size of a clone is reported for some rows only, either as once, few or many, or as a class for expanded clones.

V gene	clone size	J gene	D gene	CDR3 DNA	CDR3 protein
TRBV14	.	TRBJ2-1	TRBD2	TGTGCCAGCAGCCCCCGACTAGCGGGAGGCCCCCCGTTCTTC	CASSPRLAGGPPFF
TRBV29-1	few	TRBJ2-5	TRBD1	TGCAGCGGCGGACAGGGTAACCAAGAGACCCAGTACTTC	CSGGQGNQETQYF
TRBV4-2	.	TRBJ1-1	TRBD1	TGTGCCAGCAGCTTCGGGACGACAGGGGGCACTGAAGCTTTCTTT	CASSFGTTGGTEAFF
TRBV6-1	few	TRBJ2-7	.	TGTGCCACCATTCTAGCCTACGAGCAGTACTTC	CATILAYEQYF
TRBV30	.	TRBJ2-6	TRBD1	TGTGCCTGGGTCGCCGGGACAGGGCTCTCTGGGGCCAACGTCCTGACTTTC	CAWVAGTGLSGANVLTF
TRBV11-2	few	TRBJ2-2	TRBD1	TGTGCCAGCAGCTCGGACAGGGGCGGGGAGCTGTTTTTT	CASSSDRGGELFF
TRBV5-4	.	TRBJ2-1	.	TGTGCCAGCAGCTTGGCCCCGGGAGAGGCATACAATGAGCAGTTCTTC	CASSLAPGEAYNEQFF
TRBV10-3	.	TRBJ2-2	.	TGTGCCATCAGTGATTTTGGGCCCGAGATCGGGGAGCTGTTTTTT	CAISDFGPEIGELFF
TRBV11-2	.	TRBJ2-7	.	TGTGCCAGCAGCAAACAAGGACAGAATTCCTACGAGCAGTACTTC	CASSKQGQNSYEQYF
TRBV18	few	TRBJ2-3	.	TGTGCCAGCTCACGCACCCCCAGCGGAGGCACAGATACGCAGTATTTT	CASSRTPSGGTDTQYF
TRBV5-1	.	TRBJ1-1	.	TGCGCCAGCAGCTTGGCCTGGGCGAACACTGAAGCTTTCTTT	CASSLAWANTEAFF
TRBV19	.	TRBJ1-1	TRBD1	TGTGCCAGTAGTGGGACAGCTAACACTGAAGCTTTCTTT	CASSGTANTEAFF
TRBV28	few	TRBJ1-2	TRBD1	TGTGCCAGCAGTGACAGGGGTAACTATGGCTACACCTTC	CASSDRGNYGYTF
TRBV29-1	.	TRBJ1-3	.	TGCAGCGGACAGGTTATCTCTGGAAACACCATATATTTT	CSGQVISGNTIYF
TRBV7-2	few	TRBJ2-3	TRBD2	TGTGCCAGCAGTTCCGGACTAGCGGGGAGGGCCACGGGTACGCAGTATTTT	CASSSGLAGRATGTQYF
TRBV15	few	TRBJ2-5	TRBD2	TGTGCCACCAGCAAGACTAGCGGGAGGCAGACCCAGTACTTC	CATSKTSGRQTQYF
TRBV30	few	TRBJ2-5	.	TGTGCCTGGAGTGTAGGAGGGGAGGAGACCCAGTACTTC	CAWSVGGEETQYF
TRBV4-2	few	TRBJ2-1	.	TGTGCCAGCAGCCAAGATAGGTCAGGGGTGCTTGGTGAGCAGTTCTTC	CASSQDRSGVLGEQFF
TRBV28	.	TRBJ2-7	TRBD1	TGTGCCAGCAGTTCACCCCGGACAGGGCTATACGAGCAGTACTTC	CASSSPRTGLYEQYF
TRBV7-2	.	TRBJ2-7	TRBD2	TGTGCCACGGGGGGGCACGCGTCGGGCCACGAGCAGTACTTC	CATGGHASGHEQYF
TRBV7-2	.	TRBJ1-5	TRBD1	TGTGCCAGCAGCCCTGGCGACAGGGGGTATCAGCCCCAGCATTTT	CASSPGDRGYQPQHF
TRBV7-8	.	TRBJ2-5	.	TGTGCCAGCAGCTCCCGGACTGCGGCGGGGACCCAGTACTTC	CASSSRTAAGTQYF
TRBV9	few	TRBJ2-1	TRBD2	TGTGCCAGCAGCGTAGAGGCGGGCGGGAGGGGACGCAATGAGCAGTTCTTC	CASSVEAGGRGRNEQFF
TRBV4-3	.	TRBJ2-7	.	TGCGCCAGCAGCCGATTAAGGGGGGGCTCCGAGCAGTACTTC	CASSRLRGGSEQYF
TRBV4-3	.	TRBJ2-7	.	TGCGCCAGCAGCCAAGATTTGGGACACAACCCCGGGGAGCAGTACTTC	CASSQDLGHNPGEQYF
TRBV29-1	.	TRBJ2-5	.	TGCAGCGTTGCCGGGACATCTAAAGAGACCCAGTACTTC	CSVAGTSKETQYF
TRBV6-1	.	TRBJ1-2	.	TGTGCCAGCAGTGAAGCGTTGACGGGGGGCTACACCTTC	CASSEALTGGYTF
TRBV28	few	TRBJ1-1	.	TGTGCCAGCAGTTTTAGCGGGGCGCCTGAAGCTTTCTTT	CASSFSGAPEAFF
TRBV29-1	.	TRBJ2-3	.	TGCAGCGTTGAAGGCTTACGACTTTTCACAGATACGCAGTATTTT	CSVEGLRLFTDTQYF
TRBV7-2	few	TRBJ1-1	TRBD1	TGTGCCAGCAGCTTAGTACAGGGGTTGGTTACTGAAGCTTTCTTT	CASSLVQGLVTEAFF
TRBV12-2	.	TRBJ1-2	.	TGTGCAAGTCGCTCCCAAGAAGACAGGGCCAACTATGGCTACACCTTC	CASRSQEDRANYGYTF
TRBV11-3	.	TRBJ2-5	TRBD1	TGTGCCAGCAGCTTGGGACAGGGCCAAGAGACCCAGTACTTC	CASSLGQGQETQYF